This entry describes one T cell receptor (beta chain). Treatment given: preoperative locoregional IRX-2 cytokine immunotherapy. Patients received preoperative, locoregional IRX-2 cytokine immunotherapy in a phase Ib study. The CDR3 sequence is 15 residues long. The germline V gene encodes CDR1 SGHDN and CDR2 FVKESK. The ends were cut back, 3 bases at V and 6 bases at J, with 15 bases in the middle. This entry is derived from a study of preoperative IRX-2 immunotherapy in early breast cancer. Clones were read by immunoSEQ multiplex PCR, and TCRdb kept only the in-frame ones, dropping some. In the table there are approximately 24,000 clones, 80% to 90% of which are singletons.

This specimen was tumor tissue, taken after IRX-2 immunotherapy. The receptor's source is a human donor with breast cancer. The V gene is TRBV14, the J gene TRBJ2-1, with D maybe TRBD1 (6 bases). CDR3 DNA sequence: TGTGCCAGCAGCCAGGGGGCGGGCGGGTCCAATGAGCAGTTCTTC. Translation gives CASSQGAGGSNEQFF.